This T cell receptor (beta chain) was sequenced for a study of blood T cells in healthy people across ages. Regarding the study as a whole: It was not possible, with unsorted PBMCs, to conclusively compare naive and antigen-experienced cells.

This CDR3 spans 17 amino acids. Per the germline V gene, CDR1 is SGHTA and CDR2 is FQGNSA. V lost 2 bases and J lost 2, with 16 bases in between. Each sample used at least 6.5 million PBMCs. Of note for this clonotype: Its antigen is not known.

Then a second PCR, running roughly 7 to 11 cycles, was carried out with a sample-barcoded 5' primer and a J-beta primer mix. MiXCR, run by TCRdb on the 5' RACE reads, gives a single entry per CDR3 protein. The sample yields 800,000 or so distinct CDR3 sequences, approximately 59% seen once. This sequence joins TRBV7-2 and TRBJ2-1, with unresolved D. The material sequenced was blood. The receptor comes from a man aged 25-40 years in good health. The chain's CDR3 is CASSLFTATGTYNEQFF. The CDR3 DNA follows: TGTGCCAGCAGCTTATTCACGGCCACCGGAACCTACAATGAGCAGTTCTTC.